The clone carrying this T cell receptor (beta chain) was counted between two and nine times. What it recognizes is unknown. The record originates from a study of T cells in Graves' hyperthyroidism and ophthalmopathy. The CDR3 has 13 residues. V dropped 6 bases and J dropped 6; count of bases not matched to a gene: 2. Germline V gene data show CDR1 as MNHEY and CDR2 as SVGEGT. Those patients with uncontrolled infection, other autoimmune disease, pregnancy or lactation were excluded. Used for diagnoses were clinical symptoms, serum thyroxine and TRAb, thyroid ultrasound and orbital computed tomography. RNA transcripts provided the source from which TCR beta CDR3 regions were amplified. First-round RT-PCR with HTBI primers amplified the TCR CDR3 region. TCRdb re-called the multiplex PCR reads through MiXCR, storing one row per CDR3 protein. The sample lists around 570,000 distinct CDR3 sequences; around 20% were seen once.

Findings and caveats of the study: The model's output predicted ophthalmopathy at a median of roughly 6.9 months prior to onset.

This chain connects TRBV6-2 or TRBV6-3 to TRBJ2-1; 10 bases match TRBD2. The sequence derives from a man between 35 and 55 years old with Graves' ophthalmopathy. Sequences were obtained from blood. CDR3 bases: TGTGCCAGCAGAGGACTAGCGGTCAATGAGCAGTTCTTC. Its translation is CASRGLAVNEQFF.